In this sample, the clone carrying this T cell receptor beta chain turned up a few times. Its antigen remains unidentified. J was trimmed by 0 bases and V by 2 bases; bases with no gene match: 4. Germline-derived CDR1 and CDR2 are MNHEY and SMNVEV (reference sequence). The CDR3 totals 17 residues. The entry originates in a study of CD8 T cells in ankylosing spondylitis. Study results and limitations: Characteristic of ankylosing spondylitis blood, it appeared, was a TCR beta motif comprising several highly homologous variants. Some motif variants had been reported before (in reactive arthritis synovial fluid and blood).

Scientists made TCR beta libraries using quantitative 5'-RACE with molecular barcodes. One entry per CDR3 protein, called by TCRdb with MiXCR from the 5' RACE reads. The sample has roughly 470,000 distinct CDR3 sequences; more than 25% are singletons. The chain links TRBV27 to TRBJ1-6; 7 nucleotides agree with TRBD1. Sequencing input: blood, either unsorted or a sorted T cell fraction (not recorded which). The TCR originated in a male donor with ankylosing spondylitis. This CDR3 is CASSLDRESSYNSPLHF. The DNA of the CDR3 is TGTGCCAGCAGTTTAGACAGGGAGAGCTCCTATAATTCACCCCTCCACTTT.